This T cell receptor beta chain was sequenced during a study of T cells in severe cutaneous drug reactions. Study conclusions and caveats: One public TCRbeta CDR3 appeared in all seven blister samples, averaging approximately 14%.

The donors had carbamazepine-induced Stevens-Johnson syndrome or toxic epidermal necrolysis. Comment on this clonotype: No antigen is known for it.

The iRepertoire multiplex PCR system with TCR subtype-specific primers built both bulk and single-cell libraries. TCRdb reanalyzed the multiplex PCR reads, giving one entry per CDR3 protein sequence and no DNA. The table for this sample gives approximately 20,000 distinct CDR3 sequences. This receptor was taken from a human donor with toxic epidermal necrolysis, a severe cutaneous drug reaction. Sequenced material: PBMCs.

The CDR3 loop reads CASSLSWSTEAFF. V usage is TRBV28 and J usage is TRBJ1-1. Germline V CDR1 and CDR2: MDHEN, SYDVKM. This CDR3 comprises 13 residues.